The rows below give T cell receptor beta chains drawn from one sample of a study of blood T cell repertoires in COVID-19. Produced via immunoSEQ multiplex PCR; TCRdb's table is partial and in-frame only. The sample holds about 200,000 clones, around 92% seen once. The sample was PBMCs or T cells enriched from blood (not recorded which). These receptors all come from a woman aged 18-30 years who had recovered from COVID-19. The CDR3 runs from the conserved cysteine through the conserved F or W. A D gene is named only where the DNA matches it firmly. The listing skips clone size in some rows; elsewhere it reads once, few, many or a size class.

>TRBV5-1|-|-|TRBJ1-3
CASSADRGNTIYF
TGCGCCAGCAGCGCGGACAGAGGAAACACCATATATTTT
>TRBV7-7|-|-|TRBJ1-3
CASSFNPRTTGNTIYF
TGTGCCAGCAGCTTCAACCCTCGGACAACTGGAAACACCATATATTTT
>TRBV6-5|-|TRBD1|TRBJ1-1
CASRTGDYEAFF
TGTGCCAGCAGGACAGGGGACTACGAAGCTTTCTTT
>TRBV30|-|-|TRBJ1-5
CAWKREELLYSNQPQHF
TGTGCCTGGAAGCGGGAGGAGCTTCTGTATAGTAATCAGCCCCAGCATTTT
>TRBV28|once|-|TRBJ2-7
CASSLWLAHEQYF
TGTGCCAGCAGTTTATGGCTAGCCCACGAGCAGTACTTC
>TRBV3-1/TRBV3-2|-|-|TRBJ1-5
CASSQKYARGNQPQHF
TGTGCCAGCAGCCAAAAGTATGCCCGGGGCAATCAGCCCCAGCATTTT
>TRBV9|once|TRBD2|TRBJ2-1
CASSVGGGGAPNEQFF
TGTGCCAGCAGCGTGGGAGGCGGGGGGGCCCCCAATGAGCAGTTCTTC
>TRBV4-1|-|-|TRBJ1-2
CASSPPFIGTPNYGYTF
TGCGCCAGCAGCCCCCCTTTTATAGGGACACCGAACTATGGCTACACCTTC
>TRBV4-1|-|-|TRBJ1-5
CASSQALPVSNQPQHF
TGCGCCAGCAGCCAAGCCCTGCCGGTTAGCAATCAGCCCCAGCATTTT
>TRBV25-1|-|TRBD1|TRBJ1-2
CASSERQGASYGYTF
TGTGCCAGCAGTGAACGACAGGGGGCGAGCTATGGCTACACCTTC
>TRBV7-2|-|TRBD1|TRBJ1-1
CASSPDRGSGEAFF
TGTGCCAGCAGCCCAGACAGGGGGTCGGGTGAAGCTTTCTTT
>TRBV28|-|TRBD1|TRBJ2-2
CASSLKTGRTGELFF
TGTGCCAGCAGCTTAAAGACAGGGCGAACCGGGGAGCTGTTTTTT
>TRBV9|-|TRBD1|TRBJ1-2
CASSVARTGDHGYTF
TGTGCCAGCAGCGTAGCTCGGACAGGAGACCATGGCTACACCTTC
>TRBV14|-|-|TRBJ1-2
CASSQDGAGYHNYGYTF
TGTGCCAGCAGCCAAGATGGAGCAGGGTACCATAACTATGGCTACACCTTC
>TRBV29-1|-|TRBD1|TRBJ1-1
CSVEGTGLNTEAFF
TGCAGCGTTGAAGGGACAGGATTGAACACTGAAGCTTTCTTT
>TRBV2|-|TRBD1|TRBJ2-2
CASRDQQGLALYTGELFF
TGTGCCAGCAGGGATCAACAGGGGCTCGCGTTGTACACCGGGGAGCTGTTTTTT
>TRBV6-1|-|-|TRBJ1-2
CASSVIPEGQNYGYTF
TGTGCCAGCAGTGTAATCCCGGAAGGACAGAACTATGGCTACACCTTC
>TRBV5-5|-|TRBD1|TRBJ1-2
CASSLGQGPYGYTF
TGTGCCAGCAGCTTGGGACAGGGACCGTATGGCTACACCTTC
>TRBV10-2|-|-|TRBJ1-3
CATGGGTGNTIYF
TGCGCCACCGGGGGGGGTACCGGAAACACCATATATTTT
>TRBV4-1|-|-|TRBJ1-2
CASSLVGNYGYTF
TGCGCCAGCAGCCTCGTCGGGAACTATGGCTACACCTTC
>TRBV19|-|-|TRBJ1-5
CASSMVKGDQPQHF
TGTGCCAGTAGTATGGTTAAGGGGGATCAGCCCCAGCATTTT
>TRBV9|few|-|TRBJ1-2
CASSVGRTLGYGYTF
TGTGCCAGCAGCGTAGGCAGGACTCTCGGCTATGGCTACACCTTC
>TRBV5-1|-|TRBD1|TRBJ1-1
CASSLAAGGTEAFF
TGCGCCAGCAGCTTGGCGGCAGGGGGTACTGAAGCTTTCTTT
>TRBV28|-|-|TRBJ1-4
CATWKNSGTLDF
TGTGCCACCTGGAAGAACAGCGGGACCCTTGATTTT
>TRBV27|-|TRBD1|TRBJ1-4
CASRPNRDRNEKLFF
TGTGCCAGCAGGCCAAACCGGGACAGAAATGAAAAACTGTTTTTT
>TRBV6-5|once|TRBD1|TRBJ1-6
CASTRGRNSPLHF
TGTGCCAGCACCAGGGGGCGGAATTCACCCCTCCACTTT
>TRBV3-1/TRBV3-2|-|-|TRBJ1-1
CASSQVGTGTEAFF
TGTGCCAGCAGCCAAGTAGGGACTGGGACTGAAGCTTTCTTT
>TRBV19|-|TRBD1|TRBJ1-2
CASSINTGVSGYTF
TGTGCCAGTAGTATTAACACAGGGGTAAGTGGCTACACCTTC
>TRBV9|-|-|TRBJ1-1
CASSVGRRTEAFF
TGTGCCAGCAGCGTTGGCAGGAGGACTGAAGCTTTCTTT
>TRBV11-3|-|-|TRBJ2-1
CASSLARDNEQFF
TGTGCCAGCAGCTTAGCCCGCGACAATGAGCAGTTCTTC
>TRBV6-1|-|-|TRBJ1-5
CASSEGPYRVSNQPQHF
TGTGCCAGCAGTGAAGGCCCCTACAGGGTTAGCAATCAGCCCCAGCATTTT
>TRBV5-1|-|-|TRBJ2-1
CASREGESYNEQFF
TGCGCCAGCAGAGAGGGAGAATCTTACAATGAGCAGTTCTTC
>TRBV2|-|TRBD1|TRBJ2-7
CASSDPGGTGSPYEQYF
TGTGCCAGCAGTGATCCAGGCGGGACAGGCAGCCCCTACGAGCAGTACTTC
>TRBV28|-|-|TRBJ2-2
CASSLLTGELFF
TGTGCCAGCAGTCTCCTTACCGGGGAGCTGTTTTTT
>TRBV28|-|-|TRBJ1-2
CASTDIPYGYTF
TGTGCCAGCACCGACATACCCTATGGCTACACCTTC
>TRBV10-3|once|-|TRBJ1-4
CAISESSGMGHEKLFF
TGTGCCATCAGTGAGTCAAGCGGGATGGGGCATGAAAAACTGTTTTTT
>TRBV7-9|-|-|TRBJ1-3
CASSSYGMSGNTIYF
TGTGCCAGCAGCTCCTACGGGATGAGCGGAAACACCATATATTTT
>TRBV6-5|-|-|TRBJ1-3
CASSQTDGNTIYF
TGTGCCAGCAGTCAGACAGACGGAAACACCATATATTTT
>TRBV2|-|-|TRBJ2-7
CASRVGGTSYEQYF
TGTGCCAGCCGGGTTGGGGGGACCTCCTACGAGCAGTACTTC
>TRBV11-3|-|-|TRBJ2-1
CASSLAGFREQFF
TGTGCCAGCAGCTTAGCGGGGTTTCGAGAGCAGTTCTTC
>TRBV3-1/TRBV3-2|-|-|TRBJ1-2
CASSQLGVGYTF
TGTGCCAGCAGCCAATTAGGGGTTGGCTACACCTTC
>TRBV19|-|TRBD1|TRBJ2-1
CASSMGQGYNEQFF
TGTGCCAGTAGTATGGGACAGGGGTATAATGAGCAGTTCTTC
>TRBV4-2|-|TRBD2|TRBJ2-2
CASSPLAGDTTGELFF
TGTGCCAGCAGCCCTTTAGCGGGGGACACCACCGGGGAGCTGTTTTTT
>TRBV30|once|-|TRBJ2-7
CAWSSVRGPPYEQYF
TGTGCCTGGAGTAGTGTAAGGGGTCCCCCCTACGAGCAGTACTTC
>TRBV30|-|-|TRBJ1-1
CAWRRTGNTEAFF
TGTGCCTGGAGGCGTACAGGGAACACTGAAGCTTTCTTT
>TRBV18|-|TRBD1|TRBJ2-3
CASSPPRDSPADTQYF
TGTGCCAGCTCACCACCACGGGACAGCCCCGCAGATACGCAGTATTTT
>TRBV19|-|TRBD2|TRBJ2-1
CASSPSSGGSYNEQFF
TGTGCCAGTAGTCCCTCTAGCGGGGGCTCCTACAATGAGCAGTTCTTC
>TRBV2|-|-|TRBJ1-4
CASIRDSPNEKLFF
TGTGCCAGCATTCGAGACAGCCCTAATGAAAAACTGTTTTTT
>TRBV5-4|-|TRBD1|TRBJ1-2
CASSLKGAAGYTF
TGTGCCAGCAGCTTGAAGGGGGCGGCTGGCTACACCTTC
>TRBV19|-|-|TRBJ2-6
CATRSSFSGANVLTF
TGTGCCACCAGATCGTCGTTCTCTGGGGCCAACGTCCTGACTTTC